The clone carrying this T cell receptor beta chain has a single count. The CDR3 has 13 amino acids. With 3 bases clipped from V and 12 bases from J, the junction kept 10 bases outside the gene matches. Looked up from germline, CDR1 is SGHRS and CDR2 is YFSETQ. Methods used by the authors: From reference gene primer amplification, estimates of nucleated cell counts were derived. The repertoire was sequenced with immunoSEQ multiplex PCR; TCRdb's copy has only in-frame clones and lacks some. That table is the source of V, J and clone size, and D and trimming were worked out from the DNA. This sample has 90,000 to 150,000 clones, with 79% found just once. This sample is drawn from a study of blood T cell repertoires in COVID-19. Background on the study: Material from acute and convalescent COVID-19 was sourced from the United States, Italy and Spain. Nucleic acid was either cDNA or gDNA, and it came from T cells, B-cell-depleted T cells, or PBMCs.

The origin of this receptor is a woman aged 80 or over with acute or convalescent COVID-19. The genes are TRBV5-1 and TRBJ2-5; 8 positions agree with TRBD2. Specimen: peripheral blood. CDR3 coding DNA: TGCGCCAGCAGCTGGGGGGATAGCGGGGAGAAGTACTTC. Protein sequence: CASSWGDSGEKYF.